This TCR beta chain was obtained from a study of shared clonotypes between healthy human individuals. Sequenced by immunoSEQ multiplex PCR; TCRdb stores in-frame clones only, minus some. The table includes around 1.9 million clones, just over 90% detected once. Positive CCR7 selection of CD45RO-negative cells yielded the naive CD8 cells, and terminally differentiated effector memory CD45RA+ cells were excluded. Germline values: CDR1 SGHAT, CDR2 FQNNGV. This CDR3 has 13 amino acids. The V and J ends lost 3 bases and 0 bases respectively, with 3 bases between them. Worth noting for this clone: Its antigen is not identified.

Notes on the study in general: Investigators expected sequencing depth to affect clonotype sharing among donors. On the whole, naive subsets had larger estimated richness than memory subsets had. Researchers sampled only blood; tissue repertoires likely differ.

Sequenced material: naive CD8+ T cells from PBMCs. The sequence was obtained from a man aged 18 to 30 in good health. Some clones in this sample may be carry-over from other donors' samples. The chain is built from TRBV11-2 and TRBJ2-1; no firm D call. CDR3 nucleotides: TGTGCCAGCAGCTTTTTCTCCTACAATGAGCAGTTCTTC. It yields the protein CASSFFSYNEQFF.